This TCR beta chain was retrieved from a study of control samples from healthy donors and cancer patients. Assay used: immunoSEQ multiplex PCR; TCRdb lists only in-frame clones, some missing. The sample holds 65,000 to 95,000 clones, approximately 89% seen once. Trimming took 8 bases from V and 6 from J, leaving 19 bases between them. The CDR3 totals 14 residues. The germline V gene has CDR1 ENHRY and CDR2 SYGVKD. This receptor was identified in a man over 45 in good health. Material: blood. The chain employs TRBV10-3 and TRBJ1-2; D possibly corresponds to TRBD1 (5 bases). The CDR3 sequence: CAIPSGGMRNGYTF. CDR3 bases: TGTGCCATCCCCAGCGGGGGGATGCGGAATGGCTACACCTTC.